The rows below give T cell receptor beta chains drawn from one sample of a study of blood T cells in healthy people across ages. TCRdb re-called the 5' RACE reads through MiXCR, storing one row per CDR3 protein. Of hundreds of thousands of distinct CDR3 sequences listed, 58% are singletons. The sequenced sample was blood. The receptors derive from a man in his sixties in good health. Each CDR3 is given without its conserved first and last residue. A D gene is named only where the DNA matches it firmly.

D gene: TRBD1
J gene: TRBJ2-7
V gene: TRBV10-3
CDR3 protein: AVSEPGTGGSPYEQY

D gene: NA
J gene: TRBJ2-3
V gene: TRBV2
CDR3 protein: ASSEALTGEDTQY

D gene: TRBD1
J gene: TRBJ2-7
V gene: TRBV25-1
CDR3 protein: ASSVGTGGEQY

D gene: NA
J gene: TRBJ2-1
V gene: TRBV24-1
CDR3 protein: ATRFDEQF

D gene: NA
J gene: TRBJ2-7
V gene: TRBV11-2
CDR3 protein: ASTQQGIGEQY

D gene: TRBD2
J gene: TRBJ2-1
V gene: TRBV12-3/TRBV12-4
CDR3 protein: ASSLGRLAVLWGSEQF

D gene: TRBD2
J gene: TRBJ2-1
V gene: TRBV11-3
CDR3 protein: ASSSTSGVYNEQF

D gene: TRBD2
J gene: TRBJ2-1
V gene: TRBV20-1
CDR3 protein: SLTKRLAGSYNEQF

D gene: TRBD2
J gene: TRBJ2-1
V gene: TRBV24-1
CDR3 protein: ATSDGAPGLAAREQF

D gene: NA
J gene: TRBJ2-5
V gene: TRBV3-1
CDR3 protein: ASSPQGEAGWAQY

D gene: NA
J gene: TRBJ1-4
V gene: TRBV7-2
CDR3 protein: ASSWRGGEKLF

D gene: TRBD1
J gene: TRBJ1-2
V gene: TRBV29-1
CDR3 protein: SGTGTGGYGYT

D gene: TRBD2
J gene: TRBJ2-7
V gene: TRBV13
CDR3 protein: ASSEGLAGFSYEQY

D gene: NA
J gene: TRBJ1-5
V gene: TRBV2
CDR3 protein: ASSDSQTNQPQH

D gene: NA
J gene: TRBJ1-1
V gene: TRBV7-9
CDR3 protein: ASSPSLGGNTEAF

D gene: NA
J gene: TRBJ2-5
V gene: TRBV2
CDR3 protein: ASSLALGQQETQY

D gene: TRBD2
J gene: NA
V gene: TRBV5-1
CDR3 protein: ASSLGTSGGASYEQY

D gene: TRBD1
J gene: TRBJ2-3
V gene: TRBV12-3/TRBV12-4
CDR3 protein: ASSFQQGKGTDTQY

D gene: NA
J gene: TRBJ2-1
V gene: TRBV29-1
CDR3 protein: SVDKVLGRGEQF

D gene: TRBD2
J gene: TRBJ2-1
V gene: TRBV12-3/TRBV12-4
CDR3 protein: ASIPGLAGYNEQF

D gene: NA
J gene: TRBJ1-2
V gene: TRBV7-2
CDR3 protein: ASSLVSRINYGYT

D gene: NA
J gene: TRBJ2-3
V gene: TRBV7-2
CDR3 protein: ASSLGPYTDTQY

D gene: TRBD2
J gene: NA
V gene: TRBV20-1
CDR3 protein: SARGTSGEGGTQY

D gene: NA
J gene: NA
V gene: TRBV10-3
CDR3 protein: AIRSQGGSYNEQY

D gene: NA
J gene: TRBJ1-1
V gene: TRBV11-3
CDR3 protein: ASSWIGGTEAF

D gene: NA
J gene: TRBJ2-7
V gene: TRBV4-1
CDR3 protein: ASSQAWGGRYEQY

D gene: NA
J gene: TRBJ2-1
V gene: TRBV6-5
CDR3 protein: ASSYSPGTDNEQF

D gene: NA
J gene: TRBJ2-7
V gene: TRBV5-1
CDR3 protein: ASSPGQQTYEQY

D gene: NA
J gene: NA
V gene: TRBV4-1
CDR3 protein: ASSRTQGEGYNEQY

D gene: NA
J gene: TRBJ1-2
V gene: TRBV25-1
CDR3 protein: ASIKYGYT

D gene: NA
J gene: TRBJ2-3
V gene: TRBV5-1
CDR3 protein: ASSLGLTQDTDTQY

D gene: TRBD1
J gene: TRBJ2-1
V gene: TRBV10-3
CDR3 protein: AISKTGGEDNEQF

D gene: NA
J gene: TRBJ2-5
V gene: TRBV5-1
CDR3 protein: ASGPGDPETQY

D gene: NA
J gene: TRBJ2-7
V gene: TRBV3-1
CDR3 protein: VSSLLRVCEQY

D gene: NA
J gene: TRBJ2-1
V gene: TRBV5-1
CDR3 protein: ASSLAVAVYNEQF

D gene: TRBD2
J gene: TRBJ2-1
V gene: TRBV27
CDR3 protein: ATKAGGRVGEQF

D gene: TRBD2
J gene: TRBJ2-3
V gene: TRBV7-2
CDR3 protein: ASSLGSGGRDTQY

D gene: TRBD2
J gene: TRBJ2-1
V gene: TRBV7-3
CDR3 protein: ASNLTLAGGIGEQF

D gene: TRBD1
J gene: TRBJ1-2
V gene: TRBV12-5
CDR3 protein: ASGSGTGSGYT

D gene: TRBD2
J gene: TRBJ2-5
V gene: TRBV5-1
CDR3 protein: ANSLGTSGVEQY

D gene: TRBD2
J gene: TRBJ2-3
V gene: TRBV20-1
CDR3 protein: SARSPSGGGKDTQY

D gene: NA
J gene: TRBJ2-1
V gene: TRBV29-1
CDR3 protein: SVLPRIQGYNEQF

D gene: NA
J gene: TRBJ2-1
V gene: TRBV4-2
CDR3 protein: ASSQVISGGNEQF

D gene: NA
J gene: TRBJ1-1
V gene: TRBV20-1
CDR3 protein: SAALSGVNTEAF

D gene: NA
J gene: TRBJ2-5
V gene: TRBV3-1
CDR3 protein: ASSQGLGRGRETQY

D gene: TRBD2
J gene: TRBJ2-1
V gene: TRBV6-1
CDR3 protein: ASRPTSGGIDEQF

D gene: NA
J gene: TRBJ2-3
V gene: TRBV3-1
CDR3 protein: ASSQDPGTRRSGTDTQY

D gene: NA
J gene: TRBJ2-3
V gene: TRBV29-1
CDR3 protein: SVGDKTQY

D gene: TRBD1
J gene: TRBJ2-7
V gene: TRBV11-2
CDR3 protein: ASSLSGDRLGEQY

D gene: NA
J gene: TRBJ1-1
V gene: TRBV29-1
CDR3 protein: SVVAGGGEAF